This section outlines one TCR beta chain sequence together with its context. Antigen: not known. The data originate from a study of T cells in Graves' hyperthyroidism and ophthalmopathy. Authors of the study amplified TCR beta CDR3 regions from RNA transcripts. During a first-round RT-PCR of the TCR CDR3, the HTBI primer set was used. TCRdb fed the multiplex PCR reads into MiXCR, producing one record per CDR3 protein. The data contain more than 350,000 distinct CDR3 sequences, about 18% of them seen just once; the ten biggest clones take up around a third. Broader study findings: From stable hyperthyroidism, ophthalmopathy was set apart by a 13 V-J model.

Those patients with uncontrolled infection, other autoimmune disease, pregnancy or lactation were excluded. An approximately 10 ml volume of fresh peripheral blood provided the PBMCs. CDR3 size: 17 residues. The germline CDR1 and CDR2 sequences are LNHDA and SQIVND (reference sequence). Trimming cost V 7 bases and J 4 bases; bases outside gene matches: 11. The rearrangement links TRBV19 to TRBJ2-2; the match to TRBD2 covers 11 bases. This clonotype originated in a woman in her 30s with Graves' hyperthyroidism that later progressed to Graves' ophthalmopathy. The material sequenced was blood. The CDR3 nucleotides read TGTGCCAGTAAATCTACCAGACTAGCGGGACCCACCGGGGAGCTGTTTTTT. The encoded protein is CASKSTRLAGPTGELFF. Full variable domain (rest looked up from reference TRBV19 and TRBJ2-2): DGGITQSPKYLFRKEGQNVTLSCEQNLNHDAMYWYRQDPGQGLRLIYYSQIVNDFQKGDIAEGYSVSREKKESFPLTVTSAQKNPTAFYLCASKSTRLAGPTGELFFGEGSRLTVL.